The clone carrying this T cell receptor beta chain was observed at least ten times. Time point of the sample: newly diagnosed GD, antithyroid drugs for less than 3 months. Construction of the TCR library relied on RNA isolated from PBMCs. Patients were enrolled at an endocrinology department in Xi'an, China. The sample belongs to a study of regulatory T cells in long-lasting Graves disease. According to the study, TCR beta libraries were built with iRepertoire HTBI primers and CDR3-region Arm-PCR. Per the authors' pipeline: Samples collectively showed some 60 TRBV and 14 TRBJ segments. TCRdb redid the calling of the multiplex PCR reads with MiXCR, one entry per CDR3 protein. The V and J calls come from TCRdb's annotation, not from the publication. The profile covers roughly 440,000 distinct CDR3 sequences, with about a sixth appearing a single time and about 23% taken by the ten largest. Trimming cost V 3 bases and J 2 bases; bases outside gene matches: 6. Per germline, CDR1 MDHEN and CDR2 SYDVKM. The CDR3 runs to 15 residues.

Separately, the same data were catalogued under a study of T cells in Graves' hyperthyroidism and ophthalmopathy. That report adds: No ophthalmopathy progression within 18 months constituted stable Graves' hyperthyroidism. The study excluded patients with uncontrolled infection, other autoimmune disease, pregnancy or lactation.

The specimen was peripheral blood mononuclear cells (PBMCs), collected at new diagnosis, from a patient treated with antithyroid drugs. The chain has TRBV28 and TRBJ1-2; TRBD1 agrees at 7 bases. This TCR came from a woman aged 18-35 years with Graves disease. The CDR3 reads CASSFKGAVNYGYTF. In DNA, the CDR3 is TGTGCCAGCAGTTTTAAGGGGGCCGTCAACTATGGCTACACCTTC.